Listed below are T cell receptor beta chains from one sample, sequenced in a study of ipilimumab plus nivolumab after autologous stem cell transplantation. Repertoires were generated with immunoSEQ multiplex PCR, while TCRdb's copy carries only in-frame clones and drops some. Here the sample spans approximately 84,000 clones, approximately 83% being singletons. The starting material was PBMCs, obtained in a trial of ipilimumab plus nivolumab as post-transplant consolidation. The origin of the receptors is a male donor with diffuse large B-cell lymphoma. Both conserved end residues are part of each CDR3. D genes are given only for firm matches. Size values are once, few and many counts, or a class for expanded clones, and some rows have none.

. TRBJ1-6 . TRBV9 CASSVATHGSPLHF TGTGCCAGCAGCGTAGCGACCCATGGATCACCCCTCCACTTT
. TRBJ1-5 . TRBV7-6 CASSLRGGNQPQHF TGTGCCAGCAGCTTAAGGGGGGGCAATCAGCCCCAGCATTTT
TRBD1 TRBJ2-2 few TRBV2 CASSPDRGVDTGELFF TGTGCCAGCAGTCCAGACAGGGGGGTAGACACCGGGGAGCTGTTTTTT
. TRBJ2-5 few TRBV6-5 CASSTTVGRETQYF TGTGCCAGCAGTACAACGGTGGGAAGGGAGACCCAGTACTTC
TRBD1 TRBJ1-1 . TRBV30 CAWSGNRGLGDTEAFF TGTGCCTGGAGTGGTAACAGGGGGCTGGGGGACACTGAAGCTTTCTTT
TRBD1 TRBJ1-1 . TRBV18 CASARDRGSTEAFF TGTGCCAGCGCCCGGGACAGGGGTAGCACTGAAGCTTTCTTT
. TRBJ2-7 . TRBV29-1 CSAKSPRMIRVNYEQYF TGCAGCGCCAAAAGCCCCAGGATGATACGGGTGAACTACGAGCAGTACTTC
. TRBJ1-5 . TRBV5-5 CASSFLSRGDQPQHF TGTGCCAGCAGCTTTTTGAGTCGTGGGGATCAGCCCCAGCATTTT
. TRBJ1-4 . TRBV15 CATSRDPAENEKLFF TGTGCCACCAGCAGAGATCCGGCAGAGAATGAAAAACTGTTTTTT
. TRBJ2-1 . TRBV10-3 CAISESGPGASVNEQFF TGTGCCATCAGTGAGTCAGGGCCAGGGGCCTCAGTTAATGAGCAGTTCTTC
TRBD1 TRBJ2-1 . TRBV5-1 CARLGTGGENEQFF TGCGCCAGATTAGGGACAGGGGGTGAAAATGAGCAGTTCTTC
. TRBJ2-5 . TRBV15 CATSGGRDPLQQTQYF TGTGCCACCAGCGGCGGGCGGGACCCTCTACAACAGACCCAGTACTTC
TRBD2 TRBJ2-7 . TRBV5-6 CASSFLGGTSYEQYF TGTGCCAGCAGCTTTCTCGGGGGGACCTCCTACGAGCAGTACTTC
TRBD2 TRBJ2-7 . TRBV5-4 CASSSGRGGGREQYF TGTGCCAGCAGCTCCGGACGGGGCGGGGGGCGTGAGCAGTACTTC
TRBD1 TRBJ1-5 . TRBV2 CASSSGTASNQPQHF TGTGCCAGCAGTTCCGGGACAGCCAGCAATCAGCCCCAGCATTTT
TRBD2 TRBJ2-7 few TRBV27 CASSPSRGLAGYEQYF TGTGCCAGCAGTCCCTCAAGGGGACTAGCGGGTTACGAGCAGTACTTC
TRBD1 TRBJ2-1 . TRBV5-1 CASSPGGTGDNEQFF TGCGCCAGCAGCCCCGGGGGGACAGGGGACAATGAGCAGTTCTTC
TRBD1 TRBJ2-5 . TRBV5-1 CASSQGQGGETQYF TGCGCCAGCAGCCAGGGACAGGGAGGCGAGACCCAGTACTTC
TRBD2 TRBJ2-5 . TRBV2 CATLAGGLETQYF TGTGCCACCTTAGCGGGGGGGCTCGAGACCCAGTACTTC
TRBD1 TRBJ1-2 . TRBV7-9 CASSEQGKYGYTF TGTGCCAGCAGCGAACAGGGGAAGTATGGCTACACCTTC
TRBD1 TRBJ1-6 . TRBV2 CASRAGTGKSPLHF TGTGCCAGCAGAGCCGGGACAGGGAAATCACCCCTCCACTTT
. TRBJ1-1 once TRBV5-1 CASSPYFREDTEAFF TGCGCCAGCAGCCCGTATTTCAGGGAAGACACTGAAGCTTTCTTT
. TRBJ2-2 few TRBV18 CASSPGRLANTGELFF TGTGCCAGCTCACCAGGAAGGCTTGCGAACACCGGGGAGCTGTTTTTT
. TRBJ2-2 . TRBV5-4 CASSPSSQGRGGRPGELFF TGTGCCAGCAGCCCTTCCTCCCAGGGGCGGGGTGGGCGTCCCGGGGAGCTGTTTTTT
. TRBJ2-3 . TRBV10-2 CASSEVGAKYF TGCGCCAGCAGTGAGGTGGGGGCGAAGTATTTT
TRBD2 TRBJ2-5 . TRBV11-2 CASSNPTSGVPTQYF TGTGCCAGCAGCAACCCGACTAGCGGGGTCCCCACCCAGTACTTC
. TRBJ1-2 . TRBV12-5 CASGLVGGRTVGYTF TGTGCTAGTGGTTTGGTAGGGGGGCGGACCGTCGGCTACACCTTC
. TRBJ1-6 . TRBV6-5 CASSYSYQSPLHF TGTGCCAGCAGTTACTCCTATCAATCACCCCTCCACTTT
. TRBJ2-3 . TRBV14 CASSQGVIAPDTQYF TGTGCCAGCAGCCAGGGGGTTATCGCCCCAGATACGCAGTATTTT
. TRBJ1-6 . TRBV27 CASSPQLNSPLHF TGTGCCAGCAGTCCCCAACTAAATTCACCCCTCCACTTT
TRBD1 TRBJ2-2 once TRBV6-4 CASTSGTGGSGELFF TGTGCCAGCACCTCCGGGACAGGGGGCAGCGGGGAGCTGTTTTTT
. TRBJ2-2 . TRBV11-2 CASSLVYSSNTGELFF TGTGCCAGCAGCTTAGTATACAGTTCGAACACCGGGGAGCTGTTTTTT
. TRBJ1-6 . TRBV6-5 CASSWDYNSPLHF TGTGCCAGCAGTTGGGACTATAATTCACCCCTCCACTTT
TRBD2 TRBJ2-1 . TRBV2 CASKAGGLRNEQFF TGTGCCAGCAAGGCGGGGGGCCTCCGCAATGAGCAGTTCTTC
. TRBJ1-1 . TRBV18 CASSPTQGVDTEAFF TGTGCCAGCTCACCAACCCAGGGCGTTGACACTGAAGCTTTCTTT
. TRBJ1-1 . TRBV5-4 CASTAVAGGNTEAFF TGTGCCAGCACAGCGGTCGCGGGGGGAAACACTGAAGCTTTCTTT
. TRBJ2-7 . TRBV6-5 CASSFAEGYEQYF TGTGCCAGCAGTTTTGCCGAGGGGTACGAGCAGTACTTC
. TRBJ2-7 . TRBV7-9 CASSWETERYEQYF TGTGCCAGCAGCTGGGAGACAGAACGTTACGAGCAGTACTTC
TRBD1 TRBJ1-2 . TRBV25-1 CASMRRDRGFGYTF TGTGCCAGCATGAGGCGGGACAGGGGGTTCGGCTACACCTTC
. TRBJ1-4 . TRBV19 CASSLDYRTLSNEKLFF TGTGCCAGTAGTCTTGATTATCGGACATTGTCCAATGAAAAACTGTTTTTT
. TRBJ1-4 . TRBV4-3 CASSQTAANEKLFF TGCGCCAGCAGCCAGACAGCAGCAAATGAAAAACTGTTTTTT
. TRBJ2-1 . TRBV19 CASSENRAYNEQFF TGTGCCAGTAGTGAAAACAGGGCGTACAATGAGCAGTTCTTC
. TRBJ2-3 . TRBV27 CASRRRETSTDTQYF TGTGCCAGCAGGAGGAGGGAGACTAGCACAGATACGCAGTATTTT
TRBD1 TRBJ1-2 . TRBV5-5 CASSVAGGSDGYTF TGTGCCAGCAGCGTGGCAGGGGGCAGCGATGGCTACACCTTC
TRBD1 TRBJ1-1 . TRBV5-1 CASSVRTGSNTEAFF TGCGCCAGCAGCGTGCGGACAGGCTCGAACACTGAAGCTTTCTTT
. TRBJ1-1 many TRBV7-9 CASSPLGRGPEAFF TGTGCCAGCAGCCCCCTAGGCAGGGGCCCTGAAGCTTTCTTT
TRBD2 TRBJ2-3 . TRBV5-1 CASSQPRGATDTQYF TGCGCCAGCAGCCAACCGCGGGGGGCCACAGATACGCAGTATTTT
. TRBJ1-5 . TRBV2 CASSGQVNQPQHF TGTGCCAGCAGTGGACAGGTCAATCAGCCCCAGCATTTT
TRBD2 TRBJ2-3 . TRBV10-3 CAILAGGLTDTQYF TGTGCCATACTAGCGGGGGGACTCACAGATACGCAGTATTTT
. TRBJ2-3 . TRBV27 CASSLDLSTDTQYF TGTGCCAGCAGTTTAGATCTTAGCACAGATACGCAGTATTTT
. TRBJ1-3 . TRBV30 CAWSVQGMSTIYF TGTGCCTGGAGTGTACAGGGAATGAGCACCATATATTTT
TRBD2 TRBJ2-7 . TRBV4-2 CASSQDGGLAGTLWEQYF TGTGCCAGCAGCCAAGATGGGGGTCTAGCGGGGACTCTCTGGGAGCAGTACTTC
TRBD1 TRBJ1-4 . TRBV29-1 CSANGQGGNEKLFF TGCAGCGCCAATGGACAGGGTGGTAATGAAAAACTGTTTTTT